These T cell receptor beta chains were read from a single sample in a study of identical twins. MiXCR was run by TCRdb on the 5' RACE reads, yielding one entry per CDR3 protein. The sample lists 1.5 million to 2 million distinct CDR3 sequences, about 30% seen once, with roughly 0.3% in the top ten. Sequenced: cord blood. These receptors all come from a newborn girl in good health. Both conserved end residues are part of each CDR3. D genes are given only for firm matches. Clone size is not always given. Where it is, it says once, few, many or a class for expanded clones.

V gene	D gene	clone size	J gene	CDR3 protein	CDR3 DNA
TRBV20-1	TRBD1	NA	TRBJ2-7	CSADFGQGAVYEQYF	TGCAGTGCTGATTTCGGACAGGGGGCTGTCTACGAGCAGTACTTC
TRBV3-1	NA	NA	TRBJ2-7	CASSQPGLDPHNEQYF	TGTGCCAGCAGCCAACCGGGACTCGACCCCCACAATGAGCAGTACTTC
TRBV12-3/TRBV12-4	NA	many	TRBJ1-5	CASSSDMTGQHF	TGTGCCAGCAGTTCGGATATGACAGGACAGCATTTT
TRBV7-2	NA	NA	TRBJ2-1	CASSLPGLAADEQFF	TGTGCCAGCAGCCTCCCGGGGCTAGCAGCGGATGAGCAGTTCTTC
TRBV27	NA	NA	TRBJ2-7	CASRSRTGVQYF	TGTGCCAGCAGATCACGAACAGGAGTGCAGTACTTC
TRBV12-3/TRBV12-4	TRBD2	few	TRBJ2-3	CASTPGTSGSSDTQYF	TGTGCCAGCACCCCGGGGACTAGCGGGAGTTCAGATACGCAGTATTTT
TRBV27	NA	few	TRBJ1-1	CASSLVGVAEAFF	TGTGCCAGCAGTTTAGTGGGGGTAGCTGAAGCTTTCTTT
TRBV20-1	NA	NA	TRBJ1-4	CIARAGEEEKLFF	TGCATTGCTAGAGCAGGGGAGGAAGAAAAACTGTTTTTT
TRBV21-1	NA	NA	TRBJ1-5	CASSEAVGTPNQPQHF	TGTGCCAGCAGCGAAGCGGTTGGGACACCCAATCAGCCCCAGCATTTT
TRBV7-8	NA	NA	TRBJ2-2	CASSLVLVGEEVFF	TGTGCCAGCAGCTTAGTCTTGGTAGGGGAGGAGGTGTTTTTT
TRBV3-1	NA	NA	TRBJ2-7	CASSQFEGYEQYF	TGTGCCAGCAGCCAATTTGAGGGCTACGAGCAGTACTTC
TRBV12-3/TRBV12-4	TRBD2	few	TRBJ2-7	CASSLPRLAGIDEQYF	TGTGCCAGCAGTCTCCCGAGGCTAGCGGGTATCGATGAGCAGTACTTC
TRBV27	NA	NA	TRBJ2-3	CASLTSRGVTDTQYF	TGTGCCAGCCTTACTTCGAGGGGGGTTACGGATACGCAGTATTTT
TRBV6-6	TRBD2	NA	TRBJ2-1	CASKELAGGSPYNEQFF	TGTGCCAGCAAAGAACTAGCGGGGGGCTCCCCCTACAATGAGCAGTTCTTC
TRBV11-1	TRBD2	few	TRBJ2-1	CASSLLRGGSYNEQFF	TGTGCCAGCAGCTTACTACGGGGGGGCTCTTACAATGAGCAGTTCTTC
TRBV28	TRBD1	few	TRBJ2-1	CASRNYRGLYNEQFF	TGTGCCAGCAGGAATTACAGGGGGCTTTACAATGAGCAGTTCTTC
TRBV28	NA	few	TRBJ1-2	CASQSSGNYGYTF	TGTGCCAGCCAGAGCTCCGGGAACTATGGCTACACCTTC
TRBV29-1	NA	NA	TRBJ2-1	CSVGPNEQFF	TGCAGCGTTGGGCCAAATGAGCAGTTCTTC
TRBV7-9	TRBD1	NA	TRBJ1-2	CASSLPTGGGYGYTF	TGTGCCAGCAGCTTACCTACAGGGGGCGGGTATGGCTACACCTTC
TRBV4-1	TRBD2	NA	TRBJ2-1	CASSHRSGAYNEQFF	TGCGCCAGCAGCCATAGGAGCGGGGCCTACAATGAGCAGTTCTTC
TRBV6-1	NA	NA	TRBJ1-1	CASSDGGHKNTEAFF	TGTGCCAGCAGTGATGGTGGACATAAGAACACTGAAGCTTTCTTT
TRBV21-1	NA	NA	TRBJ1-5	CASYPRRDSNQPQHF	TGTGCCAGCTACCCCAGGAGGGATAGCAATCAGCCCCAGCATTTT
TRBV20-1	TRBD1	few	TRBJ2-1	CSVSGQGYNEQFF	TGCAGTGTCTCGGGACAGGGGTACAATGAGCAGTTCTTC
TRBV10-3	TRBD1	NA	TRBJ1-5	CAISAQGYSNQPQHF	TGTGCCATCAGTGCACAGGGGTATAGCAATCAGCCCCAGCATTTT
TRBV12-3/TRBV12-4	NA	few	TRBJ1-1	CASSRGGKEAFF	TGTGCCAGCAGTAGAGGGGGGAAAGAAGCTTTCTTT
TRBV10-3	TRBD1	NA	TRBJ1-2	CAISEAGQGDYGYTF	TGTGCCATCAGTGAAGCGGGGCAGGGGGACTATGGCTACACCTTC
TRBV7-9	TRBD1	NA	TRBJ1-1	CASSLGTGSRGTEAFF	TGTGCCAGCAGCTTAGGGACAGGAAGCCGTGGCACTGAAGCTTTCTTT
TRBV3-1	NA	NA	TRBJ1-1	CASSQEGAGKNTEAFF	TGTGCCAGCAGCCAAGAAGGGGCGGGGAAGAACACTGAAGCTTTCTTT
TRBV20-1	NA	NA	TRBJ2-5	CSASPRRELQQETQYF	TGCAGTGCTAGTCCTCGCCGGGAGCTCCAACAAGAGACCCAGTACTTC
TRBV12-5	NA	few	TRBJ2-1	CASASGSGNEQFF	TGTGCTAGTGCGTCCGGGAGTGGGAATGAGCAGTTCTTC
TRBV20-1	NA	few	TRBJ2-1	CSASGSPYNEQFF	TGCAGTGCTAGCGGATCGCCCTACAATGAGCAGTTCTTC
TRBV6-5	NA	few	TRBJ1-1	CASSYTKNTEAFF	TGTGCCAGCAGTTACACCAAGAACACTGAAGCTTTCTTT
TRBV30	TRBD2	once	TRBJ2-7	CAWNGGVSYEQYF	TGTGCCTGGAATGGGGGGGTCTCCTACGAGCAGTACTTC
TRBV15	TRBD1	few	TRBJ1-5	CATSRQGDQPQHF	TGTGCCACCAGCAGACAGGGGGATCAGCCCCAGCATTTT
TRBV7-8	NA	few	TRBJ2-1	CASSLEAGILDEQFF	TGTGCCAGCAGCTTAGAGGCGGGAATTTTGGATGAGCAGTTCTTC
TRBV6-2/TRBV6-3	TRBD1	NA	TRBJ2-1	CASSYAETGSYNEQFF	TGTGCCAGCAGTTATGCCGAGACAGGGAGCTACAATGAGCAGTTCTTC
TRBV7-2	NA	once	TRBJ2-2	CASSLAGRTTGELFF	TGTGCCAGCAGCTTAGCTGGACGGACCACCGGGGAGCTGTTTTTT
TRBV20-1	NA	few	TRBJ2-7	CSADAGVKSYEQYF	TGCAGTGCTGATGCAGGGGTAAAGTCCTACGAGCAGTACTTC
TRBV29-1	NA	NA	TRBJ2-3	CSVDQGWRTDTQYF	TGCAGCGTTGATCAGGGGTGGCGGACAGATACGCAGTATTTT
TRBV20-1	NA	few	TRBJ1-5	CSANTYRALYLSNQPQHF	TGCAGTGCGAACACTTACAGGGCCCTCTACCTTAGCAATCAGCCCCAGCATTTT
TRBV4-1	TRBD1	NA	TRBJ2-2	CASSQVIRRDRSNTGELFF	TGCGCCAGCAGCCAAGTCATTCGACGGGACAGGTCGAACACCGGGGAGCTGTTTTTT
TRBV3-1	NA	few	TRBJ2-7	CASSQFGARGEQYF	TGTGCCAGCAGCCAATTCGGGGCTAGGGGCGAGCAGTACTTC
TRBV29-1	TRBD1	few	TRBJ2-7	CSVTPGQHYEQYF	TGCAGCGTTACACCGGGACAGCACTACGAGCAGTACTTC
TRBV3-1	NA	NA	TRBJ2-2	CASSQAAGTGELFF	TGTGCCAGCAGCCAAGCGGCCGGCACCGGGGAGCTGTTTTTT
TRBV5-1	NA	NA	TRBJ1-2	CASNYLGHPTDGYTF	TGCGCCAGCAACTATCTAGGACATCCAACTGATGGCTACACCTTC
TRBV5-1	NA	few	TRBJ2-3	CASAYGDQGSTDTQYF	TGCGCCAGCGCCTATGGGGATCAGGGGAGCACAGATACGCAGTATTTT
TRBV20-1	NA	NA	TRBJ2-3	CSAKVRGPTDTQYF	TGCAGTGCTAAGGTGCGAGGCCCCACAGATACGCAGTATTTT
TRBV24-1	TRBD1	few	TRBJ2-3	CATSDVRGPTDTQYF	TGTGCCACCAGTGATGTGAGGGGGCCCACAGATACGCAGTATTTT
TRBV20-1	NA	few	TRBJ2-3	CSPGRPDTQYF	TGCAGTCCAGGGAGGCCAGATACGCAGTATTTT
TRBV20-1	TRBD2	NA	TRBJ2-5	CSARDRRLAGYNEQYF	TGCAGTGCTAGAGATAGAAGACTAGCGGGCTACAATGAGCAGTACTTC
TRBV7-9	NA	NA	TRBJ1-1	CASSLAGARGEAFF	TGTGCCAGCAGCTTAGCGGGGGCCAGGGGTGAAGCTTTCTTT
TRBV6-6	NA	NA	TRBJ1-6	CASSYGRSGRDSPLHF	TGTGCCAGCAGTTACGGGAGGAGTGGTAGGGATTCACCCCTCCACTTT
TRBV2	NA	many	TRBJ1-2	CASSGAAYGYTF	TGTGCCAGCAGTGGAGCAGCCTATGGCTACACCTTC